This TCR beta chain was identified in a study of radiation and T cells in renal cell carcinoma. CDR3 length equals 14 residues. V was clipped by 3 bases and J by 4 bases, with 10 bases between them. Germline V gene lookup returns CDR1 MDHEN and CDR2 SYDVKM. Sample time point: baseline pretreatment blood. Treatment here: 15 Gy SBRT to primary tumor, nephrectomy 4 weeks later. Serial blood draws occurred at baseline and 2 and 4 weeks post-SBRT. Assay: immunoSEQ multiplex PCR; the TCRdb copy retains only in-frame clones and omits some. The data hold around 140,000 clones, with 88% observed a single time. The TCR comes from a woman aged 65 to 85 with renal cell carcinoma. The sequencing here drew on blood, taken from a patient whose treatment included radiotherapy and nephrectomy. The chain combines TRBV28 with TRBJ1-5; unclear D gene. Written as DNA, the CDR3 is TGTGCCAGCAGTTTTATGTTGGGGAATCAGCCCCAGCATTTT. Translation gives CASSFMLGNQPQHF.